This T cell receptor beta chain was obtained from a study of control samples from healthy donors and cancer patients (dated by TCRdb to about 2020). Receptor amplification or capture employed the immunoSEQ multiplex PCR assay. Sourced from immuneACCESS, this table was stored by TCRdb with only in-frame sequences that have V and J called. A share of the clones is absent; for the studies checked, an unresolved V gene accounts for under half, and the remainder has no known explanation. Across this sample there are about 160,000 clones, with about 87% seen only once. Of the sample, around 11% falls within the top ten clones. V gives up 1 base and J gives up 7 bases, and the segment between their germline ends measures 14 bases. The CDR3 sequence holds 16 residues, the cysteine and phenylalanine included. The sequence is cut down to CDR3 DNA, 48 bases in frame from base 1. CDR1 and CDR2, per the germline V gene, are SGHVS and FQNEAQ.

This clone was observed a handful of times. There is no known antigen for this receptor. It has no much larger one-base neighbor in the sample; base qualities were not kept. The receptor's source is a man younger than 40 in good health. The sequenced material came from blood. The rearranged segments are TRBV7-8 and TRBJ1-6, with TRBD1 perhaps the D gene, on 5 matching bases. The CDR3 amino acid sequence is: CASSLDWGTANSPLHF. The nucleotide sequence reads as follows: TGTGCCAGCAGCTTAGATTGGGGGACGGCCAATTCACCCCTCCACTTT.